The sequence of this T cell receptor beta chain was determined in a study of T cell responses to AZD1222 COVID-19 vaccine. General study points: Most donors were white British, females outnumbered males, and clonal diversity was possibly underestimated.

For this clone: Its antigen is currently unknown.

Sequenced by immunoSEQ multiplex PCR; TCRdb stores in-frame clones only, minus some. Of roughly 150,000 clones detected, around 89% appear once; the ten largest clones hold approximately 3.1%. The CDR3 contains 13 residues. The germline V and J ends were trimmed by 5 bases and 1 base, with 8 bases remaining between them. The rearrangement uses TRBV12-3 or TRBV12-4 and TRBJ1-2, with D uncertain. This sample comprised peripheral blood, obtained on day 0 of MenACWY control vaccination. The sequence derives from an adult in good health. The CDR3 loop reads CASSEDGNYGYTF. In DNA form, the CDR3 reads TGTGCCAGCAGTGAAGACGGTAACTATGGCTACACCTTC.